Following are 25 T cell receptor beta chains from one sample sequenced in a study of T cell repertoires in cytomegalovirus infection. MiXCR was run by TCRdb on the reads, yielding one entry per CDR3 protein. The sample gives approximately 250,000 distinct CDR3 sequences, approximately 8.3% of which show up once; over 13% is in the top ten. Material for sequencing was PBMCs. These receptors all stem from a human donor in good health (CMV status not recorded). Some clones in this sample may be carry-over from other donors' samples.

This clonotype was seen many times. The chain joins TRBV7-9 to TRBJ1-1, with a possible D match to TRBD1 (5 bases). The germline gives CDR1 SEHNR, CDR2 FQNEAQ (reference sequence). The CDR3 length is 11 residues. With 6 bases removed from V and 11 bases from J, the gap between germline ends came to 13 bases. The CDR3 sequence is CASSTGTSAFF. The CDR3 nucleotides are TGTGCCAGCAGTACCGGGACTAGCGCTTTCTTT. Based on the CDR3 plus reference TRBV7-9 and TRBJ1-1, the full variable domain is DTGVSQNPRHKITKRGQNVTFRCDPISEHNRLYWYRQTLGQGPEFLTYFQNEAQLEKSRLLSDRFSAERPKGSFSTLEIQRTEQGDSAMYLCASSTGTSAFFGQGTRLTVV.

This clonotype was recorded at least ten times. The gene calls are TRBV7-6 and TRBJ1-1; D remains unclear. V was trimmed by 5 bases and J by 1 base, leaving 8 bases between them. The V gene's germline CDR1 is SGHVS and CDR2 FNYEAQ. The CDR3 consists of 13 residues. This CDR3 is CASSADSNTEAFF. The CDR3 DNA sequence: TGTGCCAGCAGCGCTGACTCGAACACTGAAGCTTTCTTT. The whole variable domain, remainder taken from reference TRBV7-6 and TRBJ1-1, is GAGVSQSPRYKVTKRGQDVALRCDPISGHVSLYWYRQALGQGPEFLTYFNYEAQQDKSGLPNDRFSAERPEGSISTLTIQRTEQRDSAMYRCASSADSNTEAFFGQGTRLTVV.

There are a few counts of this clonotype. This chain connects TRBV29-1 to TRBJ1-2; D is ambiguous. CDR1 is SQVTM and CDR2 is ANQGSEA in the germline V gene. Trimming pared 4 bases from V and 4 bases from J, leaving 10 bases between. The CDR3 has 12 residues. DNA of the CDR3: TGCAGCGTTGCTCTGAGTTCCTATGGCTACACCTTC. Translation gives CSVALSSYGYTF.

This clonotype was observed at least ten times. The CDR3 nucleotides read TGTGCCAGCAGCTTAAGGAGCGTCTCCTACAATGAGCAGTTCTTC. Translating it yields CASSLRSVSYNEQFF. The chain is built from TRBV7-8 and TRBJ2-1, with D hard to call. The CDR3 consists of 15 residues. V lost 2 bases and J 0 bases, leaving 8 bases between the germline ends. Germline CDR1 and CDR2: SGHVS and FQNEAQ.

The chain is built from TRBV3-1 and TRBJ1-4; TRBD1 matches 8 bases. Looked up from germline, CDR1 is LGHDT and CDR2 is YNNKEL (reference sequence). With V trimmed by 4 bases and J by 4 bases, 5 bases remained unmatched. CDR3 length: 15 residues. Here the CDR3 reads CASSPDRVGNEKLFF. The CDR3 DNA follows: TGTGCCAGCAGCCCGGACAGGGTCGGTAATGAAAAACTGTTTTTT.

This clonotype has only a few counts. The genes are TRBV20-1 and TRBJ1-2; D gene unclear. This CDR3 is 12 amino acids long. Per germline, CDR1 DFQATT and CDR2 SNEGSKA (reference sequence). V was pared by 2 bases and J by 8 bases, with 12 bases between. The CDR3 is CSARLSGGGYTF. The CDR3 bases are TGCAGTGCTAGACTTTCCGGCGGCGGCTACACCTTC.

In its sample, this clonotype was seen a few times. The chain recombines TRBV6-2 or TRBV6-3 with TRBJ2-5, with D possibly called TRBD1 or TRBD2 (5 bases each). Looked up from germline, CDR1 is MNHEY and CDR2 is SVGEGT. The V and J ends lost 5 bases and 5 bases respectively, with 24 bases between them. CDR3 length: 17 amino acids. Here the CDR3 DNA reads TGTGCCAGCAGTACCAACCCTACCGGGACCAAAGTGGAGACCCAGTACTTC. Its protein is CASSTNPTGTKVETQYF.

This clonotype was seen at least ten times. The rearrangement joins TRBV7-9 to TRBJ2-3; D is possibly TRBD2 (5 bases). Germline V gives CDR1 SEHNR, CDR2 FQNEAQ (reference sequence). This CDR3 is 14 amino acids long. V was shortened by 3 bases and J by 5 bases, with 12 bases between the two germline ends. CDR3 amino acids: CASSFTRAGDTQYF. CDR3 DNA sequence: TGTGCCAGCAGCTTCACTAGGGCAGGAGATACGCAGTATTTT.

This clonotype appeared a few times. The V and J genes are TRBV4-3 and TRBJ1-5, with TRBD1 matching over 7 bases. CDR1 is LGHNA, CDR2 YSLEER, per germline. The trim removed 0 bases at V and 4 bases at J, leaving 9 bases unmatched. The CDR3 spans 17 residues. The CDR3 sequence: CASSQDSRGIGNQPQHF. CDR3 sequence (DNA): TGCGCCAGCAGCCAAGATTCCAGGGGGATAGGGAATCAGCCCCAGCATTTT.

The gene calls are TRBV27 and TRBJ2-3; possible D gene TRBD2, 7 bases. Germline-derived CDR1 and CDR2 are MNHEY and SMNVEV (reference sequence). The CDR3 is 15 residues long. Trimming removed 3 bases from V and 0 bases from J, with 10 bases in between. The CDR3 DNA follows: TGTGCCAGCAGTTTGCGGGGGCTCAGCACAGATACGCAGTATTTT. This codes for CASSLRGLSTDTQYF.

This clonotype was counted many times. V usage is TRBV7-2 and J usage is TRBJ1-2; TRBD1 is a possible D gene (6 bases). V was pared by 5 bases and J by 4 bases, with 17 bases between. Germline CDR1 reads SGHTA; CDR2 reads FQGNSA. The CDR3 covers 15 residues. The CDR3 reads CASSPGSRGFYGYTF. CDR3 DNA sequence: TGTGCCAGCAGCCCGGGAAGCAGGGGTTTCTATGGCTACACCTTC.

The genes are TRBV7-2 and TRBJ2-2; 8 bases match TRBD1. The CDR3 has 15 amino acids. Trimming cost V 5 bases and J 7 bases; bases outside gene matches: 9. Germline V gene sequence: CDR1 SGHTA, CDR2 FQGNSA. The CDR3, as DNA: TGTGCCAGCAGCGAACCGGGACAGGTTAACGGGGAGCTGTTTTTT. As protein: CASSEPGQVNGELFF.

This clonotype was counted between two and nine times. This chain joins TRBV20-1 and TRBJ1-6; no definite D call. Looked up from germline, CDR1 is DFQATT and CDR2 is SNEGSKA (reference sequence). This CDR3 has 13 amino acids. Trimming left V 2 bases short and J 4 bases short, with 6 bases between. This CDR3 reads CSARKDYNSPLHF. The DNA of the CDR3 is TGCAGTGCTAGAAAGGATTATAATTCACCCCTCCACTTT.

This clonotype was recorded at least ten times. V usage is TRBV7-2 and J usage is TRBJ1-5; D is undetermined. The germline V gene encodes CDR1 SGHTA and CDR2 FQGNSA. The CDR3 extends over 15 amino acids. V lost 5 bases to trimming and J lost 3 bases, with 14 bases between them. CDR3 in DNA: TGTGCCAGCAGCCAGGAAGGACCACCCAATCAGCCCCAGCATTTT. It is translated as CASSQEGPPNQPQHF.

This clonotype was detected a few times. V gene TRBV6-2 or TRBV6-3 combines with J gene TRBJ2-3; D gene unclear. V lost 0 bases and J 4 bases, leaving 2 bases between the germline ends. The CDR3 is 12 amino acids. The germline gives CDR1 MNHEY, CDR2 SVGEGT. The CDR3 spells CASSYSSDTQYF. The CDR3 DNA reads as TGTGCCAGCAGTTACTCGTCAGATACGCAGTATTTT.

The table lists this clonotype with many counts. V and J are TRBV7-2 and TRBJ2-6, with D uncertain. The germline gives CDR1 SGHTA, CDR2 FQGNSA. Trimming cost V 3 bases and J 0 bases, with 3 bases left between them. The CDR3 contains 14 residues. The DNA of the CDR3 is TGTGCCAGCAGCTTCCCCTCTGGGGCCAACGTCCTGACTTTC. Its protein product is CASSFPSGANVLTF.

The chain employs TRBV6-5 and TRBJ1-2; 10 bases align to TRBD1. V dropped 2 bases and J dropped 5; count of bases not matched to a gene: 8. The CDR3 runs 16 residues. CDR1 MNHEY and CDR2 SVGAGI come from the germline V gene. The CDR3 sequence is CASSYKRTGGGYGYTF. The CDR3 DNA reads as TGTGCCAGCAGTTACAAGAGGACAGGGGGAGGGTATGGCTACACCTTC.

This clonotype showed up many times. The chain uses TRBV6-6 and TRBJ1-3, with D perhaps matching TRBD1 (5 bases). Germline V CDR1 and CDR2: MNHNY, SVGAGI (reference sequence). This CDR3 contains 14 residues. The germline V and J ends were trimmed by 4 bases and 3 bases, with 10 bases remaining between them. CDR3 nucleotides: TGTGCCAGCAGTTCGGACATTCTTGGAAACACCATATATTTT. Translating gives CASSSDILGNTIYF.

This clonotype was picked up many times. CDR3 DNA sequence: TGTGCCAGCAGTTACTTGGCTAGCGGGAGACAATTACCTCACGAGCAGTACTTC. It encodes CASSYLASGRQLPHEQYF. The genes are TRBV6-2 or TRBV6-3 and TRBJ2-7, with 10 bases identical to TRBD2. V trimming: 1 base; J trimming: 5 bases; junction bases outside the gene matches: 14. The V gene's germline CDR1 is MNHEY and CDR2 SVGEGT. The CDR3 runs to 18 residues.

V usage is TRBV5-1 and J usage is TRBJ2-3, with D uncertain. V gave up 2 bases and J gave up 2 bases, with 12 bases separating them. The length of the CDR3 is 15 residues. Germline lookup yields CDR1 SGHRS and CDR2 YFSETQ. CDR3 region: CASSFSLHPTDTQYF. The CDR3 nucleotides are TGCGCCAGCAGCTTTTCTCTACACCCCACAGATACGCAGTATTTT.

The genes are TRBV12-5 and TRBJ1-1, with D possibly being TRBD1 (6 bases). Between the trimmed V and J ends, which lost 9 bases and 4 bases, there was a span of 18 bases. The CDR3 spans 14 residues. CDR1 is LGHNT, CDR2 FRNRAP, per germline. The CDR3 nucleotides are TGTGCTAGCCTACCGAACAGGGAAGTCACTGAAGCTTTCTTT. This encodes CASLPNREVTEAFF.

This chain links TRBV14 with TRBJ1-6; D is unresolved. From germline, CDR1 is SGHDN and CDR2 FVKESK. The CDR3 extends over 13 amino acids. V lost 3 bases, J lost 16 bases, and 16 bases lay in between. CDR3 DNA: TGTGCCAGCAGCCACTTGCCTGCGATGGTTCTCCACTTT. Its protein product is CASSHLPAMVLHF.

This sequence joins TRBV29-1 and TRBJ1-2; no clear D. V lost 3 bases, J lost 7 bases, and 3 bases lay in between. CDR1 SQVTM and CDR2 ANQGSEA come from the germline V gene. The length of the CDR3 is 9 residues. Here the CDR3 DNA reads TGCAGCGTTGATTTTGGCTACACCTTC. Translating gives CSVDFGYTF.

In its sample, this clonotype was seen many times. The rearrangement links TRBV7-9 to TRBJ1-1, with D uncertain. Deletions cut 8 bases from V and 8 bases from J, with 15 bases between. Germline CDR1 and CDR2: SEHNR and FQNEAQ (reference sequence). CDR3 size: 12 residues. The CDR3 protein is CASGPTIPEAFF. The CDR3 DNA follows: TGTGCCAGCGGTCCCACTATCCCCGAAGCTTTCTTT. Filled out from reference TRBV7-9 and TRBJ1-1, the complete variable domain reads DTGVSQNPRHKITKRGQNVTFRCDPISEHNRLYWYRQTLGQGPEFLTYFQNEAQLEKSRLLSDRFSAERPKGSFSTLEIQRTEQGDSAMYLCASGPTIPEAFFGQGTRLTVV.

The V call is TRBV29-1, the J call TRBJ1-6, with TRBD1 identical over 10 bases. The V and J ends lost 4 bases and 8 bases, in that order; junction bases with no gene match: 11. Germline V gives CDR1 SQVTM, CDR2 ANQGSEA. The CDR3 spans 16 residues. The CDR3 sequence: CSVAKGQGEEDSPLHF. The CDR3, as DNA: TGCAGCGTTGCGAAAGGACAGGGGGAAGAGGATTCACCCCTCCACTTT.